One sample yielded the 20 T cell receptor beta chains listed below, sequenced in a study of T cell responses to AZD1222 COVID-19 vaccine. The repertoire was sequenced with immunoSEQ multiplex PCR; TCRdb's copy has only in-frame clones and lacks some. This sample carries 150,000 to 200,000 clones, 70% to 90% of them seen once, and the ten largest clones take about 7.2%. The specimen comprised peripheral blood, sampled on day 0 of AZD1222 vaccination. The receptors were sampled from an adult in good health.

This rearrangement joins TRBV19 to TRBJ1-2, with 8 positions matching TRBD1. The germline V gene encodes CDR1 LNHDA and CDR2 SQIVND (reference sequence). CDR3 size: 15 residues. V lost 5 bases and J lost 5; bases outside the gene matches: 10. This CDR3 is CASSESPGQVYGYTF. The CDR3 DNA is TGTGCCAGTAGTGAGTCTCCGGGACAGGTGTATGGCTACACCTTC.

This sequence joins TRBV2 and TRBJ2-7; 7 nucleotides align to TRBD1. Looked up from germline, CDR1 is SNHLY and CDR2 is FYNNEI. This CDR3 contains 11 residues. The V gene end was trimmed by 6 bases and the J gene end by 7 bases; junction bases not matched to a gene: 3. The CDR3 DNA follows: TGTGCCAGCAGGACAGGGTGGGAGCAGTACTTC. This encodes CASRTGWEQYF.

V gene TRBV27 combines with J gene TRBJ1-6, with a possible D match to TRBD1 (5 bases). Germline V gene data show CDR1 as MNHEY and CDR2 as SMNVEV (reference sequence). The CDR3 totals 17 residues. V was pared by 5 bases and J by 6 bases, with 20 bases between. In nucleotides, the CDR3 is TGTGCCAGCAGTGGGGGGAGCCCCCAGGAAGGTAATTCACCCCTCCACTTT. This sequence encodes CASSGGSPQEGNSPLHF.

V usage is TRBV18 and J usage is TRBJ2-4; 8 bases match TRBD1. V shed 4 bases, J shed 7 bases, and the junction held 6 bases outside the gene matches. Germline-derived CDR1 and CDR2 are KGHSH and LQKENI. The CDR3 contains 14 residues. The CDR3 sequence: CASSQGQGRNIQYF. In DNA, the CDR3 is TGTGCCAGCTCACAAGGACAGGGACGGAACATTCAGTACTTC.

The chain recombines TRBV7-9 with TRBJ2-3, with a tentative D call TRBD1 (6 bases). CDR3 length: 17 residues. V was pared by 4 bases and J by 0 bases, with 17 bases between. CDR1 is SEHNR and CDR2 is FQNEAQ in the germline V gene (reference sequence). The CDR3 DNA is TGTGCCAGCAGCTCCGACTCACCTGGGGGCAGCACAGATACGCAGTATTTT. This encodes CASSSDSPGGSTDTQYF.

This chain connects TRBV21-1 to TRBJ1-6; the table calls TRBD1, which could not be checked here. TRBV21-1 is labeled a pseudogene. The CDR3 contains 15 residues. The CDR3 DNA reads TGTGCCAGCAGCATAACGACAGGGGTGGATTCACCCCTCCACTTT. The encoded protein is CASSITTGVDSPLHF.

CDR3 in DNA: TGTGCCTGGAGAGAGGGCAGGGTAATATTTGGCTACACCTTC. Encoded protein: CAWREGRVIFGYTF. This rearrangement joins TRBV30 to TRBJ1-2; D may be TRBD1 (5 bases). Germline lookup yields CDR1 GTSNPN and CDR2 SVGIG (reference sequence). V lost 3 bases and J 7 bases, leaving 18 bases between the germline ends. The CDR3 consists of 14 residues.

The chain couples TRBV9 to TRBJ1-3; no definite D call. Between the trimmed V and J ends, which lost 0 bases and 0 bases, there was a span of 7 bases. This CDR3 has 15 residues. Germline V lookup: CDR1 SGDLS, CDR2 YYNGEE. This chain's CDR3 is CASSVDGISGNTIYF. In DNA, the CDR3 is TGTGCCAGCAGCGTAGACGGAATCTCTGGAAACACCATATATTTT.

CDR3: CASSGDLYQPQHF. As DNA, the CDR3 is TGTGCCAGCAGCGGGGACCTTTATCAGCCCCAGCATTTT. The chain combines TRBV27 with TRBJ1-5; a possible D gene is TRBD1 (5 bases). V lost 6 bases and J lost 5, with 11 bases in between. Looked up from germline, CDR1 is MNHEY and CDR2 is SMNVEV (reference sequence). The CDR3 spans 13 residues.

This rearrangement joins TRBV5-4 to TRBJ2-1, with TRBD1 identical over 8 bases. The CDR3 has 17 amino acids. The V gene's germline CDR1 is SGHNT and CDR2 YYREEE (reference sequence). Trimming cost V 5 bases and J 5 bases; bases outside gene matches: 15. In nucleotides, the CDR3 is TGTGCCAGCAGTAAGGTTTCCACAGGGGGATGGAACAATGAGCAGTTCTTC. Its translation is CASSKVSTGGWNNEQFF.

In DNA form, the CDR3 reads TGTGCCTGCAGCTATCAGGGCTTTGGCTACACCTTC. It encodes CACSYQGFGYTF. The chain recombines TRBV30 with TRBJ1-2; the D gene is possibly TRBD1 (5 bases). The CDR3 is 12 residues long. Trimming stripped 6 bases from V and 7 bases from J, with 15 bases between. Germline-derived CDR1 and CDR2 are GTSNPN and SVGIG (reference sequence).

J is TRBJ1-2 and V is TRBV9; TRBD1 matches at 10 bases. J lost 5 bases, V lost 4 bases, and 2 bases had no gene match. The CDR3 is 13 residues long. Germline V gene lookup returns CDR1 SGDLS and CDR2 YYNGEE. The CDR3 protein is CASSMGQGYGYTF. The CDR3 DNA sequence: TGTGCCAGCAGCATGGGACAGGGGTATGGCTACACCTTC.

The rearrangement links TRBV2 to TRBJ2-5, with 8 bases identical to TRBD2. The CDR3 consists of 13 residues. Germline CDR1 and CDR2: SNHLY and FYNNEI. V shed 8 bases, J shed 9 bases, and the junction held 11 bases outside the gene matches. The CDR3, as DNA: TGTGCCAGCCCATCCCGGGGGGGTCACCCCCAGTACTTC. Translated: CASPSRGGHPQYF.

The chain carries TRBV6-4 and TRBJ2-3, with 7 nucleotides matching TRBD2. The CDR3 contains 14 residues. After removal of 3 bases from V and 2 bases from J, the junction contained 2 bases not matched to a gene. Germline assignment: CDR1 MRHNA and CDR2 SNTAGT. This chain's CDR3 is CASSEGGVTDTQYF. CDR3 DNA sequence: TGTGCCAGCAGTGAGGGGGGGGTCACAGATACGCAGTATTTT.

This clone was seen a handful of times. This chain connects TRBV14 to TRBJ2-3; possibly TRBD2 for D (6 bases). Germline-derived CDR1 and CDR2 are SGHDN and FVKESK. The V and J ends lost 4 bases and 1 base respectively, with 9 bases between them. The CDR3 totals 14 residues. CDR3 amino acids: CASSPDYRTDTQYF. The CDR3 bases are TGTGCCAGCAGCCCGGACTACCGCACAGATACGCAGTATTTT. The entire variable domain, with the rest obtained from reference TRBV14 and TRBJ2-3, is as follows: EAGVTQFPSHSVIEKGQTVTLRCDPISGHDNLYWYRRVMGKEIKFLLHFVKESKQDESGMPNNRFLAERTGGTYSTLKVQPAELEDSGVYFCASSPDYRTDTQYFGPGTRLTVL.

J is TRBJ2-6 and V is TRBV7-9; tentatively, D is TRBD1 (6 bases). Trimming removed 6 bases at V and 4 bases at J, with 16 bases between. The length of the CDR3 is 16 residues. Germline CDR1 reads SEHNR; CDR2 reads FQNEAQ (reference sequence). The DNA for the CDR3 is TGTGCCAGCAGACCGCAGGGGTTGGACGGGGCCAACGTCCTGACTTTC. Residues: CASRPQGLDGANVLTF.

The chain links TRBV3-1 (or the pseudogene TRBV3-2) to TRBJ1-2; no definite D call. Germline lookup yields CDR1 LGHDT and CDR2 YNNKEL (reference sequence). The CDR3 has 13 amino acids. V was cut by 4 bases and J by 7 bases, with 13 bases left in between. CDR3 in DNA: TGTGCCAGCAGCCCTGCGAGAGGAGGTGGCTACACCTTC. This encodes CASSPARGGGYTF.

This chain connects TRBV7-2 to TRBJ2-1, with 7 bases matching TRBD1. V gave up 0 bases and J gave up 8 bases; unmatched junction bases: 7. CDR3 size: 15 residues. Germline-derived CDR1 and CDR2 are SGHTA and FQGNSA. CDR3 amino acids: CASSLAQGNSYEQFF. CDR3 in DNA: TGTGCCAGCAGCTTAGCACAGGGGAATAGTTATGAGCAGTTCTTC.

The table lists this clone with a few counts. The V call is TRBV7-2, the J call TRBJ2-5; D is unclear. Germline V gene lookup returns CDR1 SGHTA and CDR2 FQGNSA. The CDR3 is 16 amino acids. The germline V and J ends were trimmed by 1 base and 3 bases, with 15 bases remaining between them. The CDR3 sequence: CASSLVVTNPKETQYF. Here the CDR3 DNA reads TGTGCCAGCAGCTTAGTCGTAACTAACCCTAAAGAGACCCAGTACTTC.

This sequence joins TRBV28 and TRBJ2-3; D assignment may be TRBD1 or TRBD2 (6 bases each). V was shortened by 5 bases and J by 3 bases, with 12 bases between the two germline ends. In germline, CDR1 is MDHEN, CDR2 SYDVKM. The CDR3 sequence is 14 residues long. This CDR3 is CASSQGRRTDTQYF. Written as DNA, the CDR3 is TGTGCCAGCAGTCAGGGGAGGAGGACAGATACGCAGTATTTT.